A single sample is the source of the 27 T cell receptor beta chains below, sequenced in a study of shared clonotypes between healthy human individuals. This table comes from immunoSEQ multiplex PCR, and its TCRdb copy is limited to in-frame clones, with some not included. Found here are around 690,000 clones, 90% of them singletons; the top ten hold around a third. The sample consisted of memory CD8+ T cells from PBMCs. The sample's subset: CD45RO+ cells pooled with CCR7-negative TemRA cells. These receptors were taken from a man younger than 30 in good health. Some clones in this sample may be carry-over from other donors' samples.

The rearrangement links TRBV28 to TRBJ1-5; TRBD1 might be the D (5 bases). Germline CDR1 is MDHEN and CDR2 is SYDVKM. V lost 7 bases to trimming and J lost 2 bases, with 9 bases between them. This CDR3 has 13 residues. The CDR3 DNA sequence: TGTGCCAGCAAGGGGCTAGGCAATCAGCCCCAGCATTTT. It translates to CASKGLGNQPQHF.

This clone was counted at least ten times. The CDR3 spells CASSFPPPTGERYGYTF. CDR3 nucleotide sequence: TGTGCCAGCAGCTTTCCCCCCCCCACGGGTGAGAGGTATGGCTACACCTTC. The gene calls are TRBV5-6 and TRBJ1-2; no reliable D call. The CDR3 covers 17 residues. Between the trimmed V and J ends, which lost 2 bases and 5 bases, there was a span of 22 bases. Germline V lookup: CDR1 SGHDT, CDR2 YYEEEE.

This chain links TRBV5-1 with TRBJ2-7, with 7 bases matching TRBD2. Trimming at V came to 4 bases and at J to 3 bases, leaving 10 bases not matched to a gene. The CDR3 has 15 residues. Germline V gene sequence: CDR1 SGHRS, CDR2 YFSETQ. The chain's CDR3 is CASSPFPSGDYEQYF. DNA for the CDR3: TGCGCCAGCAGCCCTTTCCCTAGCGGAGACTACGAGCAGTACTTC.

J is TRBJ2-7 and V is TRBV9; 7 bases fit TRBD2. Germline values: CDR1 SGDLS, CDR2 YYNGEE. V lost 0 bases and J lost 0; bases outside the gene matches: 6. CDR3 size: 16 residues. CDR3 protein: CASSVAPGGSSYEQYF. The DNA for the CDR3 is TGTGCCAGCAGCGTAGCCCCAGGCGGGAGCTCCTACGAGCAGTACTTC.

This clone has just a few counts. The rearrangement uses TRBV27 and TRBJ1-1; 7 bases fit TRBD1. Germline CDR1 MNHEY, CDR2 SMNVEV (reference sequence). The ends lost 5 bases at V and 3 bases at J; junction bases unmatched: 12. CDR3 length: 16 amino acids. DNA for the CDR3: TGTGCCAGCAGTCCCATTGGACAGGCCGGGTACACTGAAGCTTTCTTT. Encoded protein: CASSPIGQAGYTEAFF.

This rearrangement joins TRBV7-2 to TRBJ2-2; 9 nucleotides agree with TRBD2. V shed 5 bases and J 8 bases; nucleotides not matched to a gene: 9. Germline-derived CDR1 and CDR2 are SGHTA and FQGNSA. There are 15 residues in the CDR3. CDR3 sequence (DNA): TGTGCCAGCAGCCGTAGCGGGAGAATGGTGGGGGAGCTGTTTTTT. This codes for CASSRSGRMVGELFF.

The chain combines TRBV9 with TRBJ2-3, with D perhaps TRBD1 (5 bases). Germline lookup yields CDR1 SGDLS and CDR2 YYNGEE. This CDR3 has 13 amino acids. Trimming left V 3 bases short and J 0 bases short, with 5 bases between. The CDR3 nucleotides are TGTGCCAGCAGCGAGGGGAGCACAGATACGCAGTATTTT. Protein: CASSEGSTDTQYF.

This chain joins TRBV19 and TRBJ2-1, with D hard to call. The germline V gene encodes CDR1 LNHDA and CDR2 SQIVND (reference sequence). The length of the CDR3 is 15 residues. The V end was cut by 7 bases, the J end by 4 bases, with 17 bases between. The CDR3 protein is CASTYPLDPYNEQFF. DNA of the CDR3: TGTGCCAGTACCTATCCACTCGATCCTTACAATGAGCAGTTCTTC.

In its sample, this clone was seen once. The chain carries TRBV6-1 and TRBJ2-7, with TRBD2 identical over 9 bases. This CDR3 comprises 16 residues. The germline CDR1 and CDR2 sequences are MNHNS and SASEGT. V was clipped by 2 bases and J by 0 bases; unmatched bases: 5. This chain's CDR3 is CASSEIGLANSYEQYF. The CDR3 DNA reads as TGTGCCAGCAGTGAAATTGGACTAGCGAACTCCTACGAGCAGTACTTC.

The chain couples TRBV5-1 to TRBJ2-1; TRBD2 agrees at 10 bases. The V gene's germline CDR1 is SGHRS and CDR2 YFSETQ. Trimming cost V 4 bases and J 5 bases; bases outside gene matches: 15. The CDR3 contains 18 residues. CDR3 nucleotide sequence: TGCGCCAGCAGCGCCCCGGGAGGACTAGCGGCTCTAAACAATGAGCAGTTCTTC. Amino acid sequence: CASSAPGGLAALNNEQFF.

The chain has TRBV29-1 and TRBJ1-1, with D perhaps TRBD1 (5 bases). The V end was cut by 6 bases, the J end by 3 bases, with 17 bases between. The length of the CDR3 is 14 residues. The germline V gene has CDR1 SQVTM and CDR2 ANQGSEA. CDR3 nucleotide sequence: TGCAGCGTCACTTCCCTGACAGACTACACTGAAGCTTTCTTT. As protein: CSVTSLTDYTEAFF.

The rearrangement links TRBV6-6 to TRBJ2-3; 9 positions agree with TRBD2. The CDR3 is 16 amino acids. V dropped 0 bases and J dropped 4; count of bases not matched to a gene: 5. Germline lookup yields CDR1 MNHNY and CDR2 SVGAGI (reference sequence). The CDR3 is CASSYSSSGRPDTQYF. The CDR3 DNA reads TGTGCCAGCAGTTACTCGAGTAGCGGGAGACCAGATACGCAGTATTTT.

This chain links TRBV29-1 with TRBJ2-1, with 9 nucleotides matching TRBD2. This CDR3 is 14 amino acids long. The V gene's germline CDR1 is SQVTM and CDR2 ANQGSEA. J was trimmed by 8 bases and V by 3 bases; bases with no gene match: 8. The CDR3 region has the DNA TGCAGCGTTGACGCCGGGACTAGCCGGCATGAGCAGTTCTTC. This encodes CSVDAGTSRHEQFF.

This chain links TRBV9 with TRBJ2-7; TRBD1 matches 7 bases. The length of the CDR3 is 13 residues. CDR1 and CDR2 from the germline V gene are SGDLS and YYNGEE. Trimming took 0 bases from V and 5 from J; bases not matched to a gene: 2. CDR3: CASSVGQGDEQYF. The CDR3 DNA reads as TGTGCCAGCAGCGTAGGACAGGGCGACGAGCAGTACTTC. Drawing the rest from reference TRBV9 and TRBJ2-7, the complete variable domain is DSGVTQTPKHLITATGQRVTLRCSPRSGDLSVYWYQQSLDQGLQFLIQYYNGEERAKGNILERFSAQQFPDLHSELNLSSLELGDSALYFCASSVGQGDEQYFGPGTRLTVT.

V and J are TRBV5-3 and TRBJ2-7, with D possibly matching TRBD1 (5 bases). TRBV5-3 is sorted into the ORF group, with uncertain function. CDR3 size: 14 residues. V lost 4 bases to trimming and J lost 5 bases, with 16 bases between them. The CDR3, as DNA: TGTGCCAGAAGCCCGCACGACAGCAGCCACGAGCAGTACTTC. It translates to CARSPHDSSHEQYF.

The V gene is TRBV5-3, the J gene TRBJ2-7; D might be TRBD1 (6 bases). TRBV5-3 is an ORF; its function is uncertain. The CDR3 totals 14 residues. The V end was cut by 3 bases, the J end by 2 bases, with 12 bases between. The CDR3 reads CARSSRDTAYEQYF. The CDR3 DNA sequence: TGTGCCAGAAGCTCTCGGGACACAGCCTACGAGCAGTACTTC.

The rearrangement links TRBV7-3 to TRBJ2-1, with TRBD2 matching 12 bases. Trimming removed 8 bases from V and 7 bases from J; junction bases left unmatched: 18. Germline V gene lookup returns CDR1 SGHTA and CDR2 FQGTGA. CDR3 length: 18 amino acids. As DNA, the CDR3 is TGTGCCAGCTCCAGAGCTAGCGGGAGGGCCATGGGGTCGAATGAGCAGTTCTTC. It specifies CASSRASGRAMGSNEQFF.

The chain carries TRBV7-8 and TRBJ2-7; D remains unclear. The CDR3 contains 14 residues. Germline CDR1 and CDR2: SGHVS and FQNEAQ. V was cut by 1 base and J by 2 bases, with 9 bases left in between. In nucleotides, the CDR3 is TGTGCCAGCAGCTTAGAGACACCGACCTACGAGCAGTACTTC. Its protein is CASSLETPTYEQYF.

This chain connects TRBV4-2 to TRBJ2-7; tentatively, D is TRBD2 (6 bases). The CDR3 extends over 17 amino acids. From germline, CDR1 is LGHNA and CDR2 YNFKEQ. The V end was cut by 4 bases, the J end by 3 bases, with 22 bases between. CDR3 sequence (DNA): TGTGCCAGCAGCCCGGGCTACGGATCGGCGGGGATCTACGAGCAGTACTTC. It specifies CASSPGYGSAGIYEQYF.

This clone turned up a few times. Other nucleotide sequences from this sample produce the same CDR3. The gene calls are TRBV27 and TRBJ1-1; no reliable D call. The germline CDR1 and CDR2 sequences are MNHEY and SMNVEV (reference sequence). Trimming left V 2 bases short and J 4 bases short, with 8 bases between. The CDR3 contains 13 residues. Here the CDR3 reads CASSLRAGTEAFF. In nucleotides, the CDR3 is TGTGCCAGCAGTTTAAGGGCGGGCACTGAAGCTTTCTTT.

The chain links TRBV30 to TRBJ2-4; D is uncertain. V lost 5 bases, J lost 3 bases, and 14 bases lay in between. The CDR3 is 14 residues long. Germline V gives CDR1 GTSNPN, CDR2 SVGIG (reference sequence). As DNA, the CDR3 is TGTGCCTGGGGAAGTGGGCTCGGCAAAAACATTCAGTACTTC. As protein: CAWGSGLGKNIQYF. The full variable domain, rest sourced from reference TRBV30 and TRBJ2-4, is SQTIHQWPATLVQPVGSPLSLECTVEGTSNPNLYWYRQAAGRGLQLLFYSVGIGQISSEVPQNLSASRPQDRQFILSSKKLLLSDSGFYLCAWGSGLGKNIQYFGAGTRLSVL.

CDR3 loop: CASTQRDRQETQYF. CDR3 sequence (DNA): TGTGCCAGCACCCAGCGGGACCGACAAGAGACCCAGTACTTC. This chain links TRBV6-6 with TRBJ2-5; 7 nucleotides agree with TRBD2. V lost 7 bases and J lost 2; bases outside the gene matches: 7. The CDR3 runs 14 residues. The V gene's germline CDR1 is MNHNY and CDR2 SVGAGI (reference sequence).

J is TRBJ2-1 and V is TRBV13, with D possibly being TRBD1 or TRBD2 (5 bases each). In germline, CDR1 is PRHDT, CDR2 FYEKMQ (reference sequence). The CDR3 sequence is 14 residues long. Trimming stripped 2 bases from V and 7 bases from J, with 12 bases between. CDR3 coding DNA: TGTGCCAGCAGCTTATGGGGGTTGAAGAATGAGCAGTTCTTC. The encoded protein is CASSLWGLKNEQFF.

The rearrangement uses TRBV13 and TRBJ2-3; maybe TRBD1 (5 bases). The CDR3 has 14 residues. Deletions cut 5 bases from V and 2 bases from J, with 11 bases between. Per the germline V gene, CDR1 is PRHDT and CDR2 is FYEKMQ (reference sequence). The CDR3 protein is CASSLQEYTDTQYF. CDR3 nucleotides: TGTGCCAGCAGCCTACAGGAATACACAGATACGCAGTATTTT.

The chain is built from TRBV10-3 and TRBJ2-7; D perhaps matches TRBD2 (5 bases). Germline V gives CDR1 ENHRY, CDR2 SYGVKD. This CDR3 spans 15 amino acids. V was shortened by 6 bases and J by 3 bases, with 18 bases between the two germline ends. The chain's CDR3 is CAIRRGREDGYEQYF. In DNA, the CDR3 is TGTGCCATCAGGAGAGGCCGGGAAGATGGCTACGAGCAGTACTTC.

The chain combines TRBV10-1 with TRBJ2-7; D uncertain. Germline assignment: CDR1 WNHNN and CDR2 SYGVQD (reference sequence). With 2 bases removed from V and 5 bases from J, the gap between germline ends came to 4 bases. CDR3 length equals 11 residues. DNA for the CDR3: TGCGCCAGCAGTGAGGAGAACGAGCAGTACTTC. The encoded protein is CASSEENEQYF.

The chain links TRBV27 to TRBJ1-2; TRBD1 might be the D (5 bases). Germline values: CDR1 MNHEY, CDR2 SMNVEV (reference sequence). The CDR3 is made up of 12 amino acids. Trimming left V 9 bases short and J 4 bases short, with 12 bases between. CDR3 nucleotides: TGTGCCAGTGGGGGACGGGGCTATGGCTACACCTTC. Encoded protein: CASGGRGYGYTF.